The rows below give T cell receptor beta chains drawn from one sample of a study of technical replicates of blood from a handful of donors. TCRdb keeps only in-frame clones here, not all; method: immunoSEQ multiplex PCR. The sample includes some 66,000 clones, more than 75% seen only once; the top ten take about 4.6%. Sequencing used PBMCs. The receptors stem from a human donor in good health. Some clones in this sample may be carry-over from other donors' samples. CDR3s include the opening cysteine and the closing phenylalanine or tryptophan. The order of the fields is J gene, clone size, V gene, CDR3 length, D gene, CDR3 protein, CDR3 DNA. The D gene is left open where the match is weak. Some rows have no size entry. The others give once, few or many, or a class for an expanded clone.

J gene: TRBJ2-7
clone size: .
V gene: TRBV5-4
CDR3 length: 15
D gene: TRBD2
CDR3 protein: CASSPGTSATYEQYF
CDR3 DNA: TGTGCCAGCAGCCCGGGGACTAGCGCAACCTACGAGCAGTACTTC

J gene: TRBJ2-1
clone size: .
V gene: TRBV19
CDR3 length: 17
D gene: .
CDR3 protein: CASSITGSGGPAMEQFF
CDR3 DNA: TGTGCCAGTAGTATAACGGGGTCGGGGGGCCCGGCAATGGAGCAGTTCTTC

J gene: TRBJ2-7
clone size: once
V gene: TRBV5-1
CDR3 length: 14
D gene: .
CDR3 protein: CASSIPSALYEQYF
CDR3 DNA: TGCGCCAGCAGCATACCTAGCGCTCTCTACGAGCAGTACTTC

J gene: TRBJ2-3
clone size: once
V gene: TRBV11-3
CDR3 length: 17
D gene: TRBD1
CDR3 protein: CASSSRWTGGGTDTQYF
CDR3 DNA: TGTGCCAGCAGCTCACGATGGACAGGGGGAGGCACAGATACGCAGTATTTT

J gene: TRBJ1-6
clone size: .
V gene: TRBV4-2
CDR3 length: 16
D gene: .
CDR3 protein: CASSLGGGRNNSPLHF
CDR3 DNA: TGTGCCAGCAGCCTGGGGGGGGGTAGGAATAATTCACCCCTCCACTTT

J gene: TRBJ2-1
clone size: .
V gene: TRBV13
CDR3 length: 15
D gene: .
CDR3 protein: CASSPPPSSYNEQFF
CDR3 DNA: TGTGCCAGCAGCCCCCCCCCTAGCTCCTACAATGAGCAGTTCTTC

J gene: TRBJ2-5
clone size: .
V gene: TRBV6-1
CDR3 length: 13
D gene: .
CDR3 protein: CASSAPGLETQYF
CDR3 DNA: TGTGCCAGCAGTGCCCCGGGACTAGAGACCCAGTACTTC

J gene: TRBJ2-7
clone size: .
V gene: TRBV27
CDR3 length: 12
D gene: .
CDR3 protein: CASSELGTEQYF
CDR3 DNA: TGTGCCAGCTCAGAACTCGGGACAGAGCAGTACTTC

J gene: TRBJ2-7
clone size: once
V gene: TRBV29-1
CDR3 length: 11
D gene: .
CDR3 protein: CSVVESYEQYF
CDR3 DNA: TGCAGCGTTGTGGAGTCCTACGAGCAGTACTTC

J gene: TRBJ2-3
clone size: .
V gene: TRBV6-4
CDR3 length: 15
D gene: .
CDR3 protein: CASSDSGSRGDTQYF
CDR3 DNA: TGTGCCAGCAGTGACTCCGGGTCTCGAGGAGATACGCAGTATTTT

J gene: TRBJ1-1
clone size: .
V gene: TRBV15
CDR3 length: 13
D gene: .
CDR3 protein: CATSRDRGEEAFF
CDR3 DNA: TGTGCCACCAGCAGAGATCGCGGAGAAGAAGCTTTCTTT

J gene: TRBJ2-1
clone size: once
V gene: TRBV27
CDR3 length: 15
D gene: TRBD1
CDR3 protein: CASSFGQGSYNEQFF
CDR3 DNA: TGTGCCAGCAGTTTCGGACAGGGCTCCTACAATGAGCAGTTCTTC

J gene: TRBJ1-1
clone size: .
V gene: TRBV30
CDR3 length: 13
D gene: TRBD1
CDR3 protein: CAWSRQGATEAFF
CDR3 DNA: TGTGCCTGGAGTAGACAGGGGGCCACTGAAGCTTTCTTT

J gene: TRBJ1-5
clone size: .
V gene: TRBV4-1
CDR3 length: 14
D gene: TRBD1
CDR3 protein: CASSQTGEGQPQHF
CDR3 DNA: TGCGCCAGCAGCCAGACAGGGGAGGGTCAGCCCCAGCATTTT

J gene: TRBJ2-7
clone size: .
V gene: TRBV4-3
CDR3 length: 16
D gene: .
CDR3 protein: CASSPDRSPSSYEQYF
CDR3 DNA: TGCGCCAGCAGCCCCGACAGGTCCCCATCCTCCTACGAGCAGTACTTC

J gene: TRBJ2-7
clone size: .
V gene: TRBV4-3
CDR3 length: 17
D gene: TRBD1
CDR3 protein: CASSHYAGTGENYEQYF
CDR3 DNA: TGCGCCAGCAGCCACTATGCCGGGACAGGCGAGAACTACGAGCAGTACTTC